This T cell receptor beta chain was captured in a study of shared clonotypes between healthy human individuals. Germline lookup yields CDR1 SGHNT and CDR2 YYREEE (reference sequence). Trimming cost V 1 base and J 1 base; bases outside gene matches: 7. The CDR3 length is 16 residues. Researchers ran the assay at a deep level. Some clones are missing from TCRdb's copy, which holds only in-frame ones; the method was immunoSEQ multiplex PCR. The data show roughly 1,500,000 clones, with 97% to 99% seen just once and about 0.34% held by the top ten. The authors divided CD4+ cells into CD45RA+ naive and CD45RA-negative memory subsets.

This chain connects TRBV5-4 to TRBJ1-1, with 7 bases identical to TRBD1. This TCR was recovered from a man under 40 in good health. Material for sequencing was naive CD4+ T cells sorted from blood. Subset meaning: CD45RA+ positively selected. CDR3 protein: CASSLYDRVPNTEAFF. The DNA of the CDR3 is TGTGCCAGCAGCTTGTATGACAGGGTCCCGAACACTGAAGCTTTCTTT.